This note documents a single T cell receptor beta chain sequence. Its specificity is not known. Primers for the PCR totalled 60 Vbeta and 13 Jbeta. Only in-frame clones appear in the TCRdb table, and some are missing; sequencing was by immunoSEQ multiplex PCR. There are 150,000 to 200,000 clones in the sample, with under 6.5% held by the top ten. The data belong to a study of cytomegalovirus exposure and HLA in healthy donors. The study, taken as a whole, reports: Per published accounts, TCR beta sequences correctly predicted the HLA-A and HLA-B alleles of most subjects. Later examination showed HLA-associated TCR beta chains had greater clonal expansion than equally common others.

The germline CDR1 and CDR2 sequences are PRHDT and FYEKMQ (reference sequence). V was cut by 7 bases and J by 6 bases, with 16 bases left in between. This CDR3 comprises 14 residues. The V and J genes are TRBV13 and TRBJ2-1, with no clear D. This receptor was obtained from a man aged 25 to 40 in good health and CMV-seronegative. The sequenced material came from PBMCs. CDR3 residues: CASKVLPAANEQFF. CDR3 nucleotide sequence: TGTGCCAGCAAGGTGCTCCCCGCGGCCAATGAGCAGTTCTTC.